This T cell receptor beta chain originates from a study of T cells in localized non-small cell lung cancer. Notes on the study in general: Of the tissues analyzed, uninvolved adjacent lung showed maximal T cell clonality, greater than tumor. Longer overall survival associated with higher blood T cell density; shorter survival with higher adjacent-lung clonality.

In regard to this clone: Antigen specificity is unknown.

Germline assignment: CDR1 SGHRS and CDR2 YFSETQ. V was cut by 5 bases and J by 6 bases, with 17 bases left in between. This CDR3 is built from 14 residues. Measured with immunoSEQ multiplex PCR; TCRdb has only the in-frame clones, and not every one. The table shows under 20,000 clones, with roughly nine tenths occurring only once. The rearrangement joins TRBV5-1 to TRBJ1-2, with D possibly TRBD1 on 6 matching bases. The receptor was derived from a woman between 40 and 69 years old with stage I lung adenocarcinoma. Sequencing was performed on peripheral blood, taken before any cancer treatment. The CDR3 DNA reads as TGCGCCAGCAGTACAAACCAGGGGTTGGATGGCTACACCTTC. It is translated as CASSTNQGLDGYTF.